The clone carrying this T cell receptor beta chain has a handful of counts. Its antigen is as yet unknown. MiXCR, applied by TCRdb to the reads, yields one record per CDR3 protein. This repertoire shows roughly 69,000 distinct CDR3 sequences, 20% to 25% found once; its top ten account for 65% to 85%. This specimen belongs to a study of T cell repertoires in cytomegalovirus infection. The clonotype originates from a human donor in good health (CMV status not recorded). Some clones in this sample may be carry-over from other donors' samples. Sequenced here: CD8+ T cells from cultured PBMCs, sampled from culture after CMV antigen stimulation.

CDR3 region: CASRSRDRAPYEQYF. In nucleotides, the CDR3 is TGTGCCAGCAGGTCCCGGGACAGGGCCCCCTACGAGCAGTACTTC. The gene calls are TRBV7-2 and TRBJ2-7; 9 nucleotides line up with TRBD1. J lost 2 bases, V lost 6 bases, and 8 bases had no gene match. Germline V gene lookup returns CDR1 SGHTA and CDR2 FQGNSA. This CDR3 region has 15 residues. Using reference TRBV7-2 and TRBJ2-7 for the parts outside the CDR3, the full variable domain is GAGVSQSPSNKVTEKGKDVELRCDPISGHTALYWYRQSLGQGLEFLIYFQGNSAPDKSGLPSDRFSAERTGGSVSTLTIQRTQQEDSAVYLCASRSRDRAPYEQYFGPGTRLTVT.